This T cell receptor beta chain emerged from a study of blood T cells in healthy people across ages. This clonotype came up many times. This CDR3 has 14 amino acids. The J segment lost 1 base and the V segment lost 9 bases, leaving 9 bases of the junction unmatched. Germline assignment: CDR1 SNHLY and CDR2 FYNNEI. A sample-barcoded 5' primer and a J-beta primer mix were used in a second PCR of about 7 to 12 cycles. TCRdb fed the 5' RACE reads into MiXCR, producing one record per CDR3 protein. The sample carries roughly 800,000 distinct CDR3 sequences, about 37% recorded once. Specimen: blood. This TCR was sampled from a man aged 18 to 35 in good health. The chain has TRBV2 and TRBJ2-7; 7 bases are a match to TRBD1. CDR3 in amino acids: CASKLLDRSYEQYF. In DNA, the CDR3 is TGTGCCAGTAAGTTGTTGGACAGGTCCTACGAGCAGTACTTC.